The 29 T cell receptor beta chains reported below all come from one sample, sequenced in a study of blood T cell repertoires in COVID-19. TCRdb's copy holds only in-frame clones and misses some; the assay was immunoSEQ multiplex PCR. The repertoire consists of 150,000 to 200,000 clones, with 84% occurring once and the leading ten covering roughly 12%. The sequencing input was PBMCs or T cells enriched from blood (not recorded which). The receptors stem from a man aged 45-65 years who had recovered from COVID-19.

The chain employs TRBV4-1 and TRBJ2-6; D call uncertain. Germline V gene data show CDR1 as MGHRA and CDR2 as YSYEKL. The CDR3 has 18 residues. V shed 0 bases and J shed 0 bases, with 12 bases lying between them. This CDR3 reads CASSQERVGYSGANVLTF. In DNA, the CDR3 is TGCGCCAGCAGCCAAGAAAGAGTCGGTTACTCTGGGGCCAACGTCCTGACTTTC.

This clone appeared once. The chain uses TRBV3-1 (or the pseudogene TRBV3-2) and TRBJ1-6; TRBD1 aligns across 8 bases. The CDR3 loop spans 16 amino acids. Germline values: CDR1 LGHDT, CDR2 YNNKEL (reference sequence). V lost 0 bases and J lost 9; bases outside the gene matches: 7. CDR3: CASSQDRTGQGSPLHF. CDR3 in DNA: TGTGCCAGCAGCCAAGATCGGACAGGGCAAGGTTCACCCCTCCACTTT.

The CDR3 DNA reads TGCGCCAGCAGCCAAGATCGCGGAGATAAGCCGTACTTC. Amino acids: CASSQDRGDKPYF. The chain has TRBV4-3 and TRBJ2-7; D uncertain. This CDR3 comprises 13 residues. Germline CDR1 and CDR2: LGHNA and YSLEER. V lost 0 bases and J 12 bases, leaving 15 bases between the germline ends.

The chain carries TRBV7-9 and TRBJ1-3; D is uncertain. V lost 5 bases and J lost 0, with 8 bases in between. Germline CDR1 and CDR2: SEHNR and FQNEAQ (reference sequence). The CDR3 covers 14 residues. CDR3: CASSPEGSGNTIYF. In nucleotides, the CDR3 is TGTGCCAGCAGCCCTGAGGGCTCTGGAAACACCATATATTTT.

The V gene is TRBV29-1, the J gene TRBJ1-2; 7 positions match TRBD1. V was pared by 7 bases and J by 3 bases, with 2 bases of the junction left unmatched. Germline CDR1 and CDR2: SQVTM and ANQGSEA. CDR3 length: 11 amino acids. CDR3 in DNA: TGCAGCGCCCAGGGGGACTATGGCTACACCTTC. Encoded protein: CSAQGDYGYTF.

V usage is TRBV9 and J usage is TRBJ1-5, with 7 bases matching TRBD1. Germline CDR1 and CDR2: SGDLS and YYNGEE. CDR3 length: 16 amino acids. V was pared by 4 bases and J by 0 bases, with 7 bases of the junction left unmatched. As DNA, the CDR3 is TGTGCCAGCAGCAAGGGGACAGACCTTAGCAATCAGCCCCAGCATTTT. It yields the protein CASSKGTDLSNQPQHF.

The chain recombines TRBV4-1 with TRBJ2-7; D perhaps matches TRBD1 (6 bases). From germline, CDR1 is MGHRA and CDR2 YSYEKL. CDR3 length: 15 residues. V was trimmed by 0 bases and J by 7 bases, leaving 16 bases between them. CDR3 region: CASSQDLGPGAEQYF. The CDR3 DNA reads TGCGCCAGCAGCCAAGATCTGGGCCCAGGGGCTGAGCAGTACTTC.

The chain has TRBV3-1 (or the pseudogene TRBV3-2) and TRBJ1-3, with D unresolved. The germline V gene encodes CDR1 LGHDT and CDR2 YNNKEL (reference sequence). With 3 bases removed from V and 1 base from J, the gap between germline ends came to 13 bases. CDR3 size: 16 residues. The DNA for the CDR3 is TGTGCCAGCAGCCAGGGCGAATTGTTGTCTGGAAACACCATATATTTT. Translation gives CASSQGELLSGNTIYF.

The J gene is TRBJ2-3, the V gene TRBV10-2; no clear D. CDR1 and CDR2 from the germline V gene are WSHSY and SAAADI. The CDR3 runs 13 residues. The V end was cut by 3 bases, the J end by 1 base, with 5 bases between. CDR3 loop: CASSDHRTDTQYF. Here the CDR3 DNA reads TGCGCCAGCAGTGACCATCGCACAGATACGCAGTATTTT.

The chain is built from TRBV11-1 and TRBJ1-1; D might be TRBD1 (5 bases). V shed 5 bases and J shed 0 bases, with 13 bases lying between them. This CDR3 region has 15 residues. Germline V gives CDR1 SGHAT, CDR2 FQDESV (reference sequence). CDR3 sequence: CASSGHDSLNTEAFF. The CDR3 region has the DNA TGTGCCAGCAGCGGTCATGACAGCCTGAACACTGAAGCTTTCTTT.

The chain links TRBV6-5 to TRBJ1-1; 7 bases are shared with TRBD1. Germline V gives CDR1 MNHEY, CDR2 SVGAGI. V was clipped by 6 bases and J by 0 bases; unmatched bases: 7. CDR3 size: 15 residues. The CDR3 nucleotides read TGTGCCAGCAGCCGACAGGGAAATTTGAACACTGAAGCTTTCTTT. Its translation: CASSRQGNLNTEAFF.

CDR3 residues: CASSVVGQGDYGYTF. The CDR3 DNA is TGTGCCAGCAGCGTAGTGGGACAGGGGGACTATGGCTACACCTTC. V gene TRBV9 combines with J gene TRBJ1-2; 11 bases map to TRBD1. The germline V gene has CDR1 SGDLS and CDR2 YYNGEE. With V trimmed by 0 bases and J by 3 bases, 1 base remained unmatched. The CDR3 contains 15 residues.

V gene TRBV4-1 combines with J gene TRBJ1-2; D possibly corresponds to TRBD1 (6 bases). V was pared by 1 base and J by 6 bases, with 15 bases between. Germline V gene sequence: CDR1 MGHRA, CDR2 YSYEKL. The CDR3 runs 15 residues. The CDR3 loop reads CASSQGRYRDDGYTF. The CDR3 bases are TGCGCCAGCAGCCAAGGAAGATACAGGGATGATGGCTACACCTTC.

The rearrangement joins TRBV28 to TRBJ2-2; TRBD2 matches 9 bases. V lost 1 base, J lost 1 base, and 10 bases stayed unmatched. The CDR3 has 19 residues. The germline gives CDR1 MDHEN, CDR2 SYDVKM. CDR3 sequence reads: CASSLYLISGGQNTGELFF. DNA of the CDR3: TGTGCCAGCAGTTTATACCTGATTAGCGGGGGCCAGAACACCGGGGAGCTGTTTTTT. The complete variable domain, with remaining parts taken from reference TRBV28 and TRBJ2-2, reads DVKVTQSSRYLVKRTGEKVFLECVQDMDHENMFWYRQDPGLGLRLIYFSYDVKMKEKGDIPEGYSVSREKKERFSLILESASTNQTSMYLCASSLYLISGGQNTGELFFGEGSRLTVL.

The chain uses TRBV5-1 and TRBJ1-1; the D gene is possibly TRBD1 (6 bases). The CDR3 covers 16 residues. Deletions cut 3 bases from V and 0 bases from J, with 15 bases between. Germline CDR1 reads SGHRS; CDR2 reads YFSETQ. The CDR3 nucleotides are TGCGCCAGCAGCTCCCAGGGGACCCAAGTGAACACTGAAGCTTTCTTT. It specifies CASSSQGTQVNTEAFF.

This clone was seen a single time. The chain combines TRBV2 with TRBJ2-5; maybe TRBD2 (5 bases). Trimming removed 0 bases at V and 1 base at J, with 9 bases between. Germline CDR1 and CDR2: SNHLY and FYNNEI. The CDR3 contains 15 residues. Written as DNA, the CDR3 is TGTGCCAGCAGTGAAGCGCCTAGCCCCCAAGAGACCCAGTACTTC. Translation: CASSEAPSPQETQYF.

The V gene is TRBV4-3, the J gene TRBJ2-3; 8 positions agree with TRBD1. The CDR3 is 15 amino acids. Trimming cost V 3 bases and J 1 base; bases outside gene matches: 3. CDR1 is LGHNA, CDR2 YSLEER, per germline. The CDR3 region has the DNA TGCGCCAGCAGCCACCGGGACAGGCGCACAGATACGCAGTATTTT. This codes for CASSHRDRRTDTQYF.

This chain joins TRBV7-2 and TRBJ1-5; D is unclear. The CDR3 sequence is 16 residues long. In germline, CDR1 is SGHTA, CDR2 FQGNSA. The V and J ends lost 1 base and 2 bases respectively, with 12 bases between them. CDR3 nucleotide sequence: TGTGCCAGCAGCTTAGGTACCTCGCGAGGCAATCAGCCCCAGCATTTT. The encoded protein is CASSLGTSRGNQPQHF.

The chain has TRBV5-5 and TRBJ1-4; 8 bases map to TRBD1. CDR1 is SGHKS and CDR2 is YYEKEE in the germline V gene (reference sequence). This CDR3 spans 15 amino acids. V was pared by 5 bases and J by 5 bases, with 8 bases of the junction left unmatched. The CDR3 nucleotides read TGTGCCAGCAGGGACGACAGGGGTCCGAATGAAAAACTGTTTTTT. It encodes CASRDDRGPNEKLFF. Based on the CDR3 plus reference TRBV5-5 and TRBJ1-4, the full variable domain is DAGVTQSPTHLIKTRGQQVTLRCSPISGHKSVSWYQQVLGQGPQFIFQYYEKEERGRGNFPDRFSARQFPNYSSELNVNALLLGDSALYLCASRDDRGPNEKLFFGSGTQLSVL.

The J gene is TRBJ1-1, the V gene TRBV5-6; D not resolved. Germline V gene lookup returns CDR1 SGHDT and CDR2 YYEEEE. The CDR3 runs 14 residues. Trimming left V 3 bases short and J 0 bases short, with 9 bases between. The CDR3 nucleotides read TGTGCCAGCAGCTATTCTAGGATGAACACTGAAGCTTTCTTT. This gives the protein CASSYSRMNTEAFF. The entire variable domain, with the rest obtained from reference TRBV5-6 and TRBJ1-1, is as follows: DAGVTQSPTHLIKTRGQQVTLRCSPKSGHDTVSWYQQALGQGPQFIFQYYEEEERQRGNFPDRFSGHQFPNYSSELNVNALLLGDSALYLCASSYSRMNTEAFFGQGTRLTVV.

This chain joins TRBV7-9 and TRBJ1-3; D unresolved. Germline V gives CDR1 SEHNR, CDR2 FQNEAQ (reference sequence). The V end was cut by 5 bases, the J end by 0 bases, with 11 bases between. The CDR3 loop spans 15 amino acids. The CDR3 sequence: CASSQSHVSGNTIYF. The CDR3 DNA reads TGTGCCAGCAGCCAGTCGCACGTCTCTGGAAACACCATATATTTT. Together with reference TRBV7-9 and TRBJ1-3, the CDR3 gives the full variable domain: DTGVSQNPRHKITKRGQNVTFRCDPISEHNRLYWYRQTLGQGPEFLTYFQNEAQLEKSRLLSDRFSAERPKGSFSTLEIQRTEQGDSAMYLCASSQSHVSGNTIYFGEGSWLTVV.

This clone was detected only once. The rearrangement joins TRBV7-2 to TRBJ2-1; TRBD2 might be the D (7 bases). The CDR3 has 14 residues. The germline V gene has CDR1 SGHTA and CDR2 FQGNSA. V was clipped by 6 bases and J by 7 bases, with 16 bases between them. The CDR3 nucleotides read TGTGCCAGCAGTCGGGGGGCCTCAGGGAATGAGCAGTTCTTC. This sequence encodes CASSRGASGNEQFF.

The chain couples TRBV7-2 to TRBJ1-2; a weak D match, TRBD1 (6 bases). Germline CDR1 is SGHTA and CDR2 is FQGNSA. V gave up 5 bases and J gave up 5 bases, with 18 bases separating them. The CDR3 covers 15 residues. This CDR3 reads CASSLDPWGQYGYTF. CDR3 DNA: TGTGCCAGCAGCCTGGACCCATGGGGACAATATGGCTACACCTTC.

The CDR3: CSAPLGTSSTF. CDR3 coding DNA: TGCAGTGCTCCTTTGGGGACATCCTCCACCTTC. The chain recombines TRBV20-1 with TRBJ1-2; TRBD1 is a possible D gene (6 bases). In germline, CDR1 is DFQATT, CDR2 SNEGSKA (reference sequence). V shed 5 bases and J shed 13 bases, with 17 bases lying between them. This CDR3 region has 11 residues.

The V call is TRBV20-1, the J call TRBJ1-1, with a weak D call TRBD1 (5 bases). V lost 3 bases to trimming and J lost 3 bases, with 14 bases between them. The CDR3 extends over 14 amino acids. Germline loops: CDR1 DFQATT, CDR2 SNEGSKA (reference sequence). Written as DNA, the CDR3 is TGCAGTGCTAGTCCGGGGGGGAGGGACACTGAAGCTTTCTTT. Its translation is CSASPGGRDTEAFF.

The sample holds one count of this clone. The CDR3 region is CASSREPWQPQHF. The CDR3 region has the DNA TGTGCCAGCAGCCGGGAGCCGTGGCAGCCCCAGCATTTT. The chain joins TRBV6-5 to TRBJ1-5; D remains unclear. The V gene lost 6 bases and the J gene lost 7 bases, with 13 bases spanning the gap. Looked up from germline, CDR1 is MNHEY and CDR2 is SVGAGI. The CDR3 length is 13 residues.

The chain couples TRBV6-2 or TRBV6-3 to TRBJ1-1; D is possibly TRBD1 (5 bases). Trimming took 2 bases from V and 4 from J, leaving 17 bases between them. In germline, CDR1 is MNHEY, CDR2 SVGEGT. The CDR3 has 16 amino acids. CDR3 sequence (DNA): TGTGCCAGCAGTTACGGGGCCGCCGGCGGTGGCACTGAAGCTTTCTTT. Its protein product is CASSYGAAGGGTEAFF.

CDR3 loop: CASSEAGRVNTF. The CDR3 region has the DNA TGTGCCAGCAGTGAAGCGGGCAGGGTTAACACCTTC. The V gene is TRBV2, the J gene TRBJ1-2, with D possibly being TRBD1 (5 bases). The CDR3 runs 12 residues. V lost 0 bases and J lost 12, with 11 bases in between. The germline V gene has CDR1 SNHLY and CDR2 FYNNEI.

DNA of the CDR3: TGTGCCAGCAGCCCCTCCTCGGGACAGTACTCTGGAAACACCATATATTTT. This sequence encodes CASSPSSGQYSGNTIYF. V usage is TRBV7-2 and J usage is TRBJ1-3, with 7 bases matching TRBD1. This CDR3 is built from 17 residues. Germline trimming cut 5 bases from V and 0 bases from J; bases unmatched to any gene: 10. Per germline, CDR1 SGHTA and CDR2 FQGNSA.